These 32 T cell receptor beta chains were all obtained from the same sample, sequenced in a study of shared clonotypes between healthy human individuals (dated by TCRdb to the early 2020s). The method behind the library was the immunoSEQ multiplex PCR assay. TCRdb carries this immuneACCESS record with in-frame sequences only. Its versions omit some clonotypes, under half of them owing to an unresolved V gene in the studies checked, with the rest unexplained. Present in this sample are approximately 1,500,000 clones, 96% of which were seen just once. The top ten constitute roughly 1.2% of the sample. The sequenced material came from naive CD4+ T cells sorted from blood. The sample's cell subset or site label, in plain terms: CD45RA+ positively selected. These receptors all stem from a man aged 30 to 39 in good health.

The chain has TRBV6-5 and TRBJ2-3, with D tentatively TRBD2 (5 bases). Germline V gives CDR1 MNHEY, CDR2 SVGAGI. The V end was cut by 5 bases, the J end by 3 bases, with 15 bases between. CDR3 length equals 15 residues. CDR3 protein: CASSNYKLGTDTQYF. The CDR3 nucleotides read TGTGCCAGCAGTAACTACAAACTAGGAACAGATACGCAGTATTTT.

DNA for the CDR3: TGCGCCAGCAGCTTGGGTACGGCCTCCTTGGAGCAGTACTTC. This gives the protein CASSLGTASLEQYF. The J gene is TRBJ2-7, the V gene TRBV5-1; D gene uncertain. Germline V gene sequence: CDR1 SGHRS, CDR2 YFSETQ. V lost 0 bases, J lost 7 bases, and 14 bases lay in between. The CDR3 runs 14 residues.

The CDR3: CASSSAGDEQFF. CDR3 coding DNA: TGTGCCAGCAGTTCCGCAGGGGATGAGCAGTTCTTC. This chain uses TRBV6-1 with TRBJ2-1, with D possibly being TRBD1 (6 bases). CDR1 and CDR2 (germline): MNHNS, SASEGT. This CDR3 region has 12 residues. The V and J ends lost 5 bases and 8 bases respectively, with 10 bases between them.

V gene TRBV10-1 combines with J gene TRBJ2-2; D gene uncertain. This CDR3 spans 15 amino acids. Trimming took off 10 bases at V and 6 bases at J, with 21 bases between the two ends. In germline, CDR1 is WNHNN, CDR2 SYGVQD (reference sequence). In DNA, the CDR3 is TGCGCCACAGTCACCGGGTCTCTTCACCCCGGGGAGCTGTTTTTT. Translation: CATVTGSLHPGELFF.

The genes are TRBV28 and TRBJ2-6; 10 positions agree with TRBD2. The CDR3 has 18 residues. The germline V gene encodes CDR1 MDHEN and CDR2 SYDVKM. The V gene end was trimmed by 7 bases and the J gene end by 8 bases; junction bases not matched to a gene: 17. The CDR3 here is CASNSLAGGPPMTNVLTF. CDR3 DNA: TGTGCCAGCAATTCGTTAGCGGGAGGCCCTCCCATGACCAACGTCCTGACTTTC.

The chain uses TRBV5-8 and TRBJ2-3; no clear D gene. The CDR3 is 11 amino acids. Germline CDR1 reads SGHTS; CDR2 reads YDEGEE. Trimming cost V 2 bases and J 4 bases, with 2 bases left between them. CDR3 protein: CASSFPDTQYF. The CDR3, as DNA: TGTGCCAGCAGCTTCCCAGATACGCAGTATTTT.

This chain links TRBV5-5 with TRBJ2-7, with D perhaps TRBD2 (5 bases). CDR3 length: 14 residues. From germline, CDR1 is SGHKS and CDR2 YYEKEE (reference sequence). V lost 1 base and J lost 4, with 12 bases in between. CDR3 region: CASSLLALGYEQYF. DNA of the CDR3: TGTGCCAGCAGCTTGCTAGCATTGGGGTACGAGCAGTACTTC.

The chain recombines TRBV11-3 with TRBJ2-7; D gene ambiguous. The CDR3 runs to 14 residues. Trimming cost V 5 bases and J 1 base, with 12 bases left between them. CDR1 is SGHNT, CDR2 YENEEA, per germline. The CDR3 nucleotides read TGTGCCAGCAGCCCCACGGACGGATCCTACGAGCAGTACTTC. Its protein product is CASSPTDGSYEQYF.

The chain couples TRBV5-4 to TRBJ1-5; a possible D gene is TRBD1 (6 bases). V dropped 3 bases and J dropped 1 base, with 11 bases sitting between them. Looked up from germline, CDR1 is SGHNT and CDR2 is YYREEE (reference sequence). CDR3 size: 15 residues. The CDR3 spells CASSSAGESNQPQHF. The CDR3 DNA follows: TGTGCCAGCAGCTCGGCAGGGGAAAGCAATCAGCCCCAGCATTTT.

The chain is built from TRBV27 and TRBJ2-3, with 8 bases identical to TRBD2. The CDR3 spans 14 residues. With V trimmed by 10 bases and J by 6 bases, 12 bases remained unmatched. CDR1 and CDR2 from the germline V gene are MNHEY and SMNVEV (reference sequence). In DNA form, the CDR3 reads TGTGCCACTCGTGCGGGCGGGAGGTGGGATACGCAGTATTTT. Protein sequence: CATRAGGRWDTQYF.

V and J are TRBV19 and TRBJ2-2; the match to TRBD2 covers 10 bases. CDR3 length: 15 amino acids. Germline V gene data show CDR1 as LNHDA and CDR2 as SQIVND (reference sequence). V lost 8 bases, J lost 7 bases, and 10 bases stayed unmatched. The CDR3 coding sequence is TGTGCCAGTCGCCCTAGCGGGAGATCCATCGGGGAGCTGTTTTTT. This encodes CASRPSGRSIGELFF. Based on the CDR3 plus reference TRBV19 and TRBJ2-2, the full variable domain is DGGITQSPKYLFRKEGQNVTLSCEQNLNHDAMYWYRQDPGQGLRLIYYSQIVNDFQKGDIAEGYSVSREKKESFPLTVTSAQKNPTAFYLCASRPSGRSIGELFFGEGSRLTVL.

This sequence joins TRBV7-9 and TRBJ2-7; maybe TRBD2 (5 bases). Trimming removed 5 bases at V and 6 bases at J, with 17 bases between. This CDR3 is 14 amino acids long. Germline V lookup: CDR1 SEHNR, CDR2 FQNEAQ (reference sequence). CDR3 protein: CASSIVRVASEQYF. CDR3 in DNA: TGTGCCAGCAGCATAGTGCGGGTTGCTTCCGAGCAGTACTTC.

For this clone: Distinct nucleotide sequences in the sample also encode this CDR3. The chain couples TRBV29-1 to TRBJ1-1; 7 bases align to TRBD1. The CDR3 sequence is 13 residues long. Germline CDR1 is SQVTM and CDR2 is ANQGSEA. J gave up 0 bases and V 6 bases, and 4 bases lay outside the gene matches. CDR3 region: CSVRGVMNTEAFF. In nucleotides, the CDR3 is TGCAGCGTCAGGGGGGTCATGAACACTGAAGCTTTCTTT. The full variable domain, with the rest looked up from reference TRBV29-1 and TRBJ1-1, is SAVISQKPSRDICQRGTSLTIQCQVDSQVTMMFWYRQQPGQSLTLIATANQGSEATYESGFVIDKFPISRPNLTFSTLTVSNMSPEDSSIYLCSVRGVMNTEAFFGQGTRLTVV.

The gene calls are TRBV11-2 and TRBJ1-1; D ambiguous. This CDR3 has 14 amino acids. The V gene lost 0 bases and the J gene lost 0 bases, with 5 bases spanning the gap. The germline CDR1 and CDR2 sequences are SGHAT and FQNNGV. CDR3 amino acids: CASSLEYLNTEAFF. CDR3 coding DNA: TGTGCCAGCAGCTTAGAGTATCTGAACACTGAAGCTTTCTTT.

The gene calls are TRBV7-2 and TRBJ2-2; D may match TRBD1 or TRBD2 (5 bases each). Looked up from germline, CDR1 is SGHTA and CDR2 is FQGNSA. The CDR3 sequence is 17 residues long. Trimming took 2 bases from V and 1 from J, leaving 14 bases between them. CDR3: CASSLYRGTVNTGELFF. For the CDR3, the DNA is TGTGCCAGCAGCTTATATCGTGGGACGGTGAACACCGGGGAGCTGTTTTTT. The entire variable domain, with the rest obtained from reference TRBV7-2 and TRBJ2-2, is as follows: GAGVSQSPSNKVTEKGKDVELRCDPISGHTALYWYRQSLGQGLEFLIYFQGNSAPDKSGLPSDRFSAERTGGSVSTLTIQRTQQEDSAVYLCASSLYRGTVNTGELFFGEGSRLTVL.

The CDR3 DNA reads TGTGCCAGCAGTCAAGGGGGCCTAAATCAGCCCCAGCATTTT. Amino acid sequence: CASSQGGLNQPQHF. This chain joins TRBV2 and TRBJ1-5, with 7 bases matching TRBD1. Germline CDR1 and CDR2: SNHLY and FYNNEI. After removal of 5 bases from V and 4 bases from J, the junction contained 5 bases not matched to a gene. The CDR3 runs to 14 residues. Full variable domain (remainder filled in from reference TRBV2 and TRBJ1-5): EPEVTQTPSHQVTQMGQEVILRCVPISNHLYFYWYRQILGQKVEFLVSFYNNEISEKSEIFDDQFSVERPDGSNFTLKIRSTKLEDSAMYFCASSQGGLNQPQHFGDGTRLSIL.

This sequence joins TRBV28 and TRBJ2-5; TRBD1 matches at 7 bases. The V and J ends lost 7 bases and 2 bases, in that order; junction bases with no gene match: 10. Germline lookup yields CDR1 MDHEN and CDR2 SYDVKM. There are 15 residues in the CDR3. The CDR3: CASIYRGRLQETQYF. The CDR3 nucleotides read TGTGCCAGCATCTATAGGGGGCGCCTTCAAGAGACCCAGTACTTC.

The chain has TRBV5-6 and TRBJ2-1; 8 bases match TRBD1. V was pared by 2 bases and J by 6 bases, with 7 bases of the junction left unmatched. This CDR3 has 15 amino acids. CDR1 is SGHDT, CDR2 YYEEEE, per germline. CDR3 bases: TGTGCCAGCAGCTTCCAGGACAGGGCCCGCAATGAGCAGTTCTTC. It codes for CASSFQDRARNEQFF.

The table lists this clone with a count of one. This chain uses TRBV7-3 with TRBJ2-1; maybe TRBD2 (5 bases). Germline loops: CDR1 SGHTA, CDR2 FQGTGA. Trimming shortened V by 3 bases and J by 5 bases, and 14 bases separated the two germline ends. This CDR3 comprises 15 residues. The CDR3 protein is CASSFLGETNNEQFF. CDR3 coding DNA: TGTGCCAGCAGCTTCTTGGGAGAAACTAACAATGAGCAGTTCTTC.

The chain carries TRBV5-1 and TRBJ2-5; the match to TRBD1 covers 7 bases. The germline CDR1 and CDR2 sequences are SGHRS and YFSETQ. The junction had 8 bases not matched to a gene; V was cut back by 4 bases and J by 5 bases. This CDR3 spans 14 amino acids. The CDR3 reads CASSTTGIGETQYF. Written as DNA, the CDR3 is TGCGCCAGCAGCACGACAGGGATAGGGGAGACCCAGTACTTC.

As to this clone: The same CDR3 arises from other DNA sequences in this sample as well. V usage is TRBV7-9 and J usage is TRBJ1-4; D unclear. The V gene's germline CDR1 is SEHNR and CDR2 FQNEAQ (reference sequence). This CDR3 is built from 11 residues. V lost 2 bases and J lost 8, with 3 bases in between. CDR3 amino acids: CASSLTEKLFF. The CDR3 region has the DNA TGTGCCAGCAGCTTAACCGAAAAACTGTTTTTT.

On this clone itself: Other nucleotide sequences from this sample produce the same CDR3. V usage is TRBV6-5 and J usage is TRBJ2-7; 9 bases are a match to TRBD1. This CDR3 spans 14 amino acids. Germline V gives CDR1 MNHEY, CDR2 SVGAGI. Unmatched junction bases numbered 4, after V lost 6 bases and J lost 1 base. The CDR3 sequence: CASRLGQGSYEQYF. The CDR3 DNA sequence: TGTGCCAGCAGACTAGGACAGGGGTCCTACGAGCAGTACTTC.

The chain has TRBV18 and TRBJ2-1; the D call may be TRBD1 or TRBD2 (6 bases each). Germline loops: CDR1 KGHSH, CDR2 LQKENI. The CDR3 is 12 amino acids. V was pared by 5 bases and J by 12 bases, with 14 bases between. CDR3 in DNA: TGTGCCAGCTCAGCCTCACAGGGAGGGCAGTTCTTC. Translating it yields CASSASQGGQFF.

This clone was detected only once. V usage is TRBV6-1 and J usage is TRBJ1-2; D gene uncertain. V was cut by 4 bases and J by 5 bases, with 8 bases left in between. The CDR3 has 12 residues. In germline, CDR1 is MNHNS, CDR2 SASEGT. CDR3 region: CASSGVGYGYTF. CDR3 coding DNA: TGTGCCAGCAGTGGGGTAGGGTATGGCTACACCTTC.

As regards this clone: Additional DNA sequences in this sample encode the identical CDR3. The V gene is TRBV28, the J gene TRBJ1-5; perhaps TRBD1 as D (5 bases). This CDR3 comprises 13 residues. Trimming took 4 bases from V and 1 from J, leaving 5 bases between them. CDR1 is MDHEN and CDR2 is SYDVKM in the germline V gene. CDR3 DNA: TGTGCCAGCAGTTCAGGGAGCAATCAGCCCCAGCATTTT. Residues: CASSSGSNQPQHF.

The genes are TRBV19 and TRBJ2-7; D gene ambiguous. The CDR3 runs 12 residues. Germline lookup yields CDR1 LNHDA and CDR2 SQIVND (reference sequence). Trimming shortened V by 6 bases and J by 3 bases, and 9 bases separated the two germline ends. CDR3 coding DNA: TGTGCCAGTAGCCCCCGAAACTACGAGCAGTACTTC. Translated: CASSPRNYEQYF.

The chain recombines TRBV28 with TRBJ2-1; D gene unclear. Trimming cost V 5 bases and J 2 bases, with 7 bases left between them. CDR3 length: 13 amino acids. In germline, CDR1 is MDHEN, CDR2 SYDVKM. CDR3 sequence (DNA): TGTGCCAGCAGTCCCCTGACCTACAATGAGCAGTTCTTC. Protein: CASSPLTYNEQFF.

The V call is TRBV29-1, the J call TRBJ2-2; 10 nucleotides agree with TRBD2. Losses at the gene ends were 7 bases for V and 5 bases for J; bases not matched to a gene: 13. Looked up from germline, CDR1 is SQVTM and CDR2 is ANQGSEA. CDR3 length: 16 amino acids. The CDR3 is CSAVRSSGSYTGELFF. DNA for the CDR3: TGCAGCGCGGTGAGGTCTAGCGGGAGTTATACCGGGGAGCTGTTTTTT.

This clone has a handful of counts. The chain uses TRBV5-1 and TRBJ2-7; D is perhaps TRBD2 (6 bases). This CDR3 has 16 residues. V lost 0 bases and J 4 bases, leaving 17 bases between the germline ends. Germline V CDR1 and CDR2: SGHRS, YFSETQ. CDR3 in amino acids: CASSLAAGLLGYEQYF. The CDR3 DNA is TGCGCCAGCAGCTTGGCAGCGGGTTTGCTGGGGTACGAGCAGTACTTC.

In its sample, this clone was seen once. This chain's CDR3 is CASSLAVGGTNYGYTF. The CDR3 bases are TGCGCCAGCAGCTTGGCCGTAGGGGGCACTAACTATGGCTACACCTTC. V and J are TRBV5-1 and TRBJ1-2; TRBD1 matches at 7 bases. CDR3 length: 16 amino acids. Germline CDR1 reads SGHRS; CDR2 reads YFSETQ. The ends lost 0 bases at V and 0 bases at J; junction bases unmatched: 5.

The chain joins TRBV21-1 to TRBJ2-7; the DNA was not compared with TRBD2, the D call given in the table. TRBV21-1 is annotated as a pseudogene. The length of the CDR3 is 18 residues. The CDR3 loop reads CASSKALGRLILTYEQYF. CDR3 bases: TGTGCCAGCAGCAAAGCGCTAGGAAGACTTATCCTCACCTACGAGCAGTACTTC.

V and J are TRBV5-6 and TRBJ2-7, with D perhaps matching TRBD1 or TRBD2 (5 bases each). Trimming cost V 3 bases and J 2 bases, with 15 bases left between them. CDR1 is SGHDT, CDR2 YYEEEE, per germline. This CDR3 is built from 15 residues. This CDR3 reads CASSSAGASPYEQYF. The DNA of the CDR3 is TGTGCCAGCAGCTCCGCCGGGGCCTCCCCCTACGAGCAGTACTTC.